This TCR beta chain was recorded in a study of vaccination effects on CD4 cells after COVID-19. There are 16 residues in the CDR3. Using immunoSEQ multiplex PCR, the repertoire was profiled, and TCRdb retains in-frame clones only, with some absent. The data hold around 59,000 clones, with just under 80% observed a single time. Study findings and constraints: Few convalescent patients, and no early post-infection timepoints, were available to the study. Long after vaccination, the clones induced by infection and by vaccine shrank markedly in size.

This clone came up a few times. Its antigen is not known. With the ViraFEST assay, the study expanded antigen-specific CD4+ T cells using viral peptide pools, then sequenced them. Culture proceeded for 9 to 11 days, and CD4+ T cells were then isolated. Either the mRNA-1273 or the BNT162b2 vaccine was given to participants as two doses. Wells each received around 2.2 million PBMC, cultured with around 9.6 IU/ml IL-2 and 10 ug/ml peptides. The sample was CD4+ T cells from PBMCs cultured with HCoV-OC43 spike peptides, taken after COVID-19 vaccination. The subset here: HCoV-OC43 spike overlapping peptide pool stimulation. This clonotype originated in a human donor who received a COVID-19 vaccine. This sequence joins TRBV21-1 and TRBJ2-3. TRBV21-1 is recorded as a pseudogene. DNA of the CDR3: TGTGCCAGCAGCAAAGACGCATTATCGAACACAGATACGCAGTATTTT. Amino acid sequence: CASSKDALSNTDTQYF.